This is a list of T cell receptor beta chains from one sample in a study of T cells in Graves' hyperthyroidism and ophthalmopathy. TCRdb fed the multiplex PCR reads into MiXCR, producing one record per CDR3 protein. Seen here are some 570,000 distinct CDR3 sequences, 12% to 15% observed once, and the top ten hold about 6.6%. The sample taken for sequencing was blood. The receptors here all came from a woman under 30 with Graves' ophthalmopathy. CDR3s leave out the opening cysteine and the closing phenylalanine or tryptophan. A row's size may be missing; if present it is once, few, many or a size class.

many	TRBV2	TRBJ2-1	ASFWREEEQF
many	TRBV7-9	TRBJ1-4	ASSPGSIEKLF
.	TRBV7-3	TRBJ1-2	ASSLTGGPYYGYT
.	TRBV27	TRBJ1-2	ASSSGTSGAAGYT
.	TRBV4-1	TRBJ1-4	ASSQPWAATNEKLF
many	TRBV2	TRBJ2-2	ASSEEERINTGELF
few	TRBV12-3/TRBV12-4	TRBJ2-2	ASREDEYPTGELF
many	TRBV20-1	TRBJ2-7	SARDRRTTYEQY
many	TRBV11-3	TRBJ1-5	ASSQGHFANQPQH
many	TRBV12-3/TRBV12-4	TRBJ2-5	ASSSGSQTPQETQY
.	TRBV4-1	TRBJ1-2	ASSQPRQGNYGYT
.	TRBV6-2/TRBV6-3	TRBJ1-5	ASSYLQGYSNQPQH
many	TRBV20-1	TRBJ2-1	SASPWTSGTYNEQF
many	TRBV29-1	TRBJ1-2	SVDLQQDYGYT
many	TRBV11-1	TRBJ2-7	ASSLGGRAQYYEQY
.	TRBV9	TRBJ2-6	ASSVAFRAGAGGANVLT
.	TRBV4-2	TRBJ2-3	ASSQRGGPDTQY
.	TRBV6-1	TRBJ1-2	ASVEPGAGGYT
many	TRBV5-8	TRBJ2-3	ASSLTTSASTDTQY
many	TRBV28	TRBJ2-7	ASSLTPPFSYEQY
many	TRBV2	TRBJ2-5	ASSERAGIIIAGKKTQY
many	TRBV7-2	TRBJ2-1	ASSLAIYNEQF
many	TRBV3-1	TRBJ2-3	ASSQRASGSTDTQY
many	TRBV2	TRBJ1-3	ASTYRGRNTIY
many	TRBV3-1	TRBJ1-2	ASSQDTRLGNGYT
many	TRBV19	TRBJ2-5	ASGRQGQETQY
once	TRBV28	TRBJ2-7	ASSLSGTEYEQY